Following are 10 T cell receptor beta chains from one sample sequenced in a study of blood T cells in healthy people across ages. With a J-beta primer mix and a sample-barcoded 5' primer, a second PCR ran 7 to 11 cycles. TCRdb reprocessed the 5' RACE reads with MiXCR, giving one entry per CDR3 protein. The sample holds hundreds of thousands of distinct CDR3 sequences, 32% seen once. Sequencing was carried out using blood. Receptors were obtained from a woman of 80 years or more in good health.

For the CDR3, the DNA is TGTGCCAGCACTACAGGGGCAGGGTACACTGAAGCTTTCTTT. Amino acids: CASTTGAGYTEAFF. The chain carries TRBV5-5 and TRBJ1-1; TRBD1 matches 7 bases. CDR3 length: 14 amino acids. The junction had 8 bases not matched to a gene; V was cut back by 6 bases and J by 3 bases. Looked up from germline, CDR1 is SGHKS and CDR2 is YYEKEE (reference sequence).

This clonotype turned up a few times. The chain recombines TRBV10-3 with TRBJ2-2, with a possible D match to TRBD2 (5 bases). V lost 0 bases, J lost 8 bases, and 19 bases lay in between. Germline values: CDR1 ENHRY, CDR2 SYGVKD. This CDR3 contains 17 residues. This CDR3 is CAISESRIEGGPGELFF. CDR3 DNA: TGTGCCATCAGTGAGTCGAGGATAGAGGGCGGACCGGGGGAGCTGTTTTTT.

This clonotype was counted between two and nine times. The chain links TRBV14 to TRBJ2-2; 7 bases are a match to TRBD1. Germline lookup yields CDR1 SGHDN and CDR2 FVKESK. The CDR3 has 15 amino acids. V shed 5 bases and J 1 base; nucleotides not matched to a gene: 4. CDR3 coding DNA: TGTGCCAGCAGCATTCACAGGGGGAACACCGGGGAGCTGTTTTTT. Translated: CASSIHRGNTGELFF.

This clonotype was detected ten times or more. This sequence joins TRBV6-5 and TRBJ2-3; 12 nucleotides agree with TRBD2. The CDR3 spans 15 residues. The ends lost 3 bases at V and 4 bases at J; junction bases unmatched: 2. Germline lookup yields CDR1 MNHEY and CDR2 SVGAGI. The CDR3: CASSYGLAGPDTQYF. In DNA form, the CDR3 reads TGTGCCAGCAGTTATGGACTAGCGGGGCCAGATACGCAGTATTTT.

This clonotype appeared many times. The chain carries TRBV7-2 and TRBJ1-5, with a weak D call TRBD1 (5 bases). V was clipped by 2 bases and J by 3 bases, with 11 bases between them. In germline, CDR1 is SGHTA, CDR2 FQGNSA. This CDR3 spans 15 amino acids. The CDR3 coding sequence is TGTGCCAGCAGCTTAAACGGGGCTTTCAATCAGCCCCAGCATTTT. Translated, it gives CASSLNGAFNQPQHF.

The sample holds many counts of this clonotype. V is TRBV2 and J is TRBJ2-6, with D uncertain. In germline, CDR1 is SNHLY, CDR2 FYNNEI. V was shortened by 0 bases and J by 4 bases, with 10 bases between the two germline ends. This CDR3 spans 16 amino acids. The CDR3 here is CASSEARTPGANVLTF. The CDR3, as DNA: TGTGCCAGCAGTGAAGCGCGAACACCCGGGGCCAACGTCCTGACTTTC.

In regard to this clonotype: The junction does not match germline at one end; this may be a read error. The chain carries TRBV28 and TRBJ2-7; 9 bases agree with TRBD1. Germline CDR1 is MDHEN and CDR2 is SYDVKM. The CDR3 spans 13 residues. CDR3 in DNA: TGTACCAGCACAGGGACAGGGTACTACGAGCAGTACTTC. Protein product: CTSTGTGYYEQYF.

This clonotype was seen more than once but under ten times. The chain employs TRBV30 and TRBJ2-7, with 11 positions matching TRBD1. The CDR3 runs 13 residues. With V trimmed by 5 bases and J by 2 bases, 2 bases remained unmatched. CDR1 is GTSNPN, CDR2 SVGIG, per germline (reference sequence). CDR3 in DNA: TGTGCCTGGGGGGGACAGGGGGCCTACGAGCAGTACTTC. Translated: CAWGGQGAYEQYF.

This clonotype was counted many times. This chain joins TRBV5-1 and TRBJ2-4; no definite D call. Germline CDR1 is SGHRS and CDR2 is YFSETQ. Deletions cut 4 bases from V and 8 bases from J, with 10 bases between. The CDR3 loop spans 12 amino acids. CDR3: CASSLNLDIQYF. The CDR3 DNA is TGCGCCAGCAGCCTGAACCTGGACATTCAGTACTTC. The full variable domain, rest sourced from reference TRBV5-1 and TRBJ2-4, is KAGVTQTPRYLIKTRGQQVTLSCSPISGHRSVSWYQQTPGQGLQFLFEYFSETQRNKGNFPGRFSGRQFSNSRSEMNVSTLELGDSALYLCASSLNLDIQYFGAGTRLSVL.

Notes on this clonotype: A clone one base away is much larger, so this may be a read error. The chain has TRBV20-1 and TRBJ2-1, with TRBD2 matching 10 bases. Germline assignment: CDR1 DFQATT and CDR2 SNEGSKA (reference sequence). CDR3 length: 15 residues. Trimming at V came to 4 bases and at J to 6 bases, leaving 9 bases not matched to a gene. The CDR3 DNA follows: TGCAGTGCTAAATCTAGCGGGGGCTTGTGCAATGAGCAGTTCTTC. This sequence encodes CSAKSSGGLCNEQFF.